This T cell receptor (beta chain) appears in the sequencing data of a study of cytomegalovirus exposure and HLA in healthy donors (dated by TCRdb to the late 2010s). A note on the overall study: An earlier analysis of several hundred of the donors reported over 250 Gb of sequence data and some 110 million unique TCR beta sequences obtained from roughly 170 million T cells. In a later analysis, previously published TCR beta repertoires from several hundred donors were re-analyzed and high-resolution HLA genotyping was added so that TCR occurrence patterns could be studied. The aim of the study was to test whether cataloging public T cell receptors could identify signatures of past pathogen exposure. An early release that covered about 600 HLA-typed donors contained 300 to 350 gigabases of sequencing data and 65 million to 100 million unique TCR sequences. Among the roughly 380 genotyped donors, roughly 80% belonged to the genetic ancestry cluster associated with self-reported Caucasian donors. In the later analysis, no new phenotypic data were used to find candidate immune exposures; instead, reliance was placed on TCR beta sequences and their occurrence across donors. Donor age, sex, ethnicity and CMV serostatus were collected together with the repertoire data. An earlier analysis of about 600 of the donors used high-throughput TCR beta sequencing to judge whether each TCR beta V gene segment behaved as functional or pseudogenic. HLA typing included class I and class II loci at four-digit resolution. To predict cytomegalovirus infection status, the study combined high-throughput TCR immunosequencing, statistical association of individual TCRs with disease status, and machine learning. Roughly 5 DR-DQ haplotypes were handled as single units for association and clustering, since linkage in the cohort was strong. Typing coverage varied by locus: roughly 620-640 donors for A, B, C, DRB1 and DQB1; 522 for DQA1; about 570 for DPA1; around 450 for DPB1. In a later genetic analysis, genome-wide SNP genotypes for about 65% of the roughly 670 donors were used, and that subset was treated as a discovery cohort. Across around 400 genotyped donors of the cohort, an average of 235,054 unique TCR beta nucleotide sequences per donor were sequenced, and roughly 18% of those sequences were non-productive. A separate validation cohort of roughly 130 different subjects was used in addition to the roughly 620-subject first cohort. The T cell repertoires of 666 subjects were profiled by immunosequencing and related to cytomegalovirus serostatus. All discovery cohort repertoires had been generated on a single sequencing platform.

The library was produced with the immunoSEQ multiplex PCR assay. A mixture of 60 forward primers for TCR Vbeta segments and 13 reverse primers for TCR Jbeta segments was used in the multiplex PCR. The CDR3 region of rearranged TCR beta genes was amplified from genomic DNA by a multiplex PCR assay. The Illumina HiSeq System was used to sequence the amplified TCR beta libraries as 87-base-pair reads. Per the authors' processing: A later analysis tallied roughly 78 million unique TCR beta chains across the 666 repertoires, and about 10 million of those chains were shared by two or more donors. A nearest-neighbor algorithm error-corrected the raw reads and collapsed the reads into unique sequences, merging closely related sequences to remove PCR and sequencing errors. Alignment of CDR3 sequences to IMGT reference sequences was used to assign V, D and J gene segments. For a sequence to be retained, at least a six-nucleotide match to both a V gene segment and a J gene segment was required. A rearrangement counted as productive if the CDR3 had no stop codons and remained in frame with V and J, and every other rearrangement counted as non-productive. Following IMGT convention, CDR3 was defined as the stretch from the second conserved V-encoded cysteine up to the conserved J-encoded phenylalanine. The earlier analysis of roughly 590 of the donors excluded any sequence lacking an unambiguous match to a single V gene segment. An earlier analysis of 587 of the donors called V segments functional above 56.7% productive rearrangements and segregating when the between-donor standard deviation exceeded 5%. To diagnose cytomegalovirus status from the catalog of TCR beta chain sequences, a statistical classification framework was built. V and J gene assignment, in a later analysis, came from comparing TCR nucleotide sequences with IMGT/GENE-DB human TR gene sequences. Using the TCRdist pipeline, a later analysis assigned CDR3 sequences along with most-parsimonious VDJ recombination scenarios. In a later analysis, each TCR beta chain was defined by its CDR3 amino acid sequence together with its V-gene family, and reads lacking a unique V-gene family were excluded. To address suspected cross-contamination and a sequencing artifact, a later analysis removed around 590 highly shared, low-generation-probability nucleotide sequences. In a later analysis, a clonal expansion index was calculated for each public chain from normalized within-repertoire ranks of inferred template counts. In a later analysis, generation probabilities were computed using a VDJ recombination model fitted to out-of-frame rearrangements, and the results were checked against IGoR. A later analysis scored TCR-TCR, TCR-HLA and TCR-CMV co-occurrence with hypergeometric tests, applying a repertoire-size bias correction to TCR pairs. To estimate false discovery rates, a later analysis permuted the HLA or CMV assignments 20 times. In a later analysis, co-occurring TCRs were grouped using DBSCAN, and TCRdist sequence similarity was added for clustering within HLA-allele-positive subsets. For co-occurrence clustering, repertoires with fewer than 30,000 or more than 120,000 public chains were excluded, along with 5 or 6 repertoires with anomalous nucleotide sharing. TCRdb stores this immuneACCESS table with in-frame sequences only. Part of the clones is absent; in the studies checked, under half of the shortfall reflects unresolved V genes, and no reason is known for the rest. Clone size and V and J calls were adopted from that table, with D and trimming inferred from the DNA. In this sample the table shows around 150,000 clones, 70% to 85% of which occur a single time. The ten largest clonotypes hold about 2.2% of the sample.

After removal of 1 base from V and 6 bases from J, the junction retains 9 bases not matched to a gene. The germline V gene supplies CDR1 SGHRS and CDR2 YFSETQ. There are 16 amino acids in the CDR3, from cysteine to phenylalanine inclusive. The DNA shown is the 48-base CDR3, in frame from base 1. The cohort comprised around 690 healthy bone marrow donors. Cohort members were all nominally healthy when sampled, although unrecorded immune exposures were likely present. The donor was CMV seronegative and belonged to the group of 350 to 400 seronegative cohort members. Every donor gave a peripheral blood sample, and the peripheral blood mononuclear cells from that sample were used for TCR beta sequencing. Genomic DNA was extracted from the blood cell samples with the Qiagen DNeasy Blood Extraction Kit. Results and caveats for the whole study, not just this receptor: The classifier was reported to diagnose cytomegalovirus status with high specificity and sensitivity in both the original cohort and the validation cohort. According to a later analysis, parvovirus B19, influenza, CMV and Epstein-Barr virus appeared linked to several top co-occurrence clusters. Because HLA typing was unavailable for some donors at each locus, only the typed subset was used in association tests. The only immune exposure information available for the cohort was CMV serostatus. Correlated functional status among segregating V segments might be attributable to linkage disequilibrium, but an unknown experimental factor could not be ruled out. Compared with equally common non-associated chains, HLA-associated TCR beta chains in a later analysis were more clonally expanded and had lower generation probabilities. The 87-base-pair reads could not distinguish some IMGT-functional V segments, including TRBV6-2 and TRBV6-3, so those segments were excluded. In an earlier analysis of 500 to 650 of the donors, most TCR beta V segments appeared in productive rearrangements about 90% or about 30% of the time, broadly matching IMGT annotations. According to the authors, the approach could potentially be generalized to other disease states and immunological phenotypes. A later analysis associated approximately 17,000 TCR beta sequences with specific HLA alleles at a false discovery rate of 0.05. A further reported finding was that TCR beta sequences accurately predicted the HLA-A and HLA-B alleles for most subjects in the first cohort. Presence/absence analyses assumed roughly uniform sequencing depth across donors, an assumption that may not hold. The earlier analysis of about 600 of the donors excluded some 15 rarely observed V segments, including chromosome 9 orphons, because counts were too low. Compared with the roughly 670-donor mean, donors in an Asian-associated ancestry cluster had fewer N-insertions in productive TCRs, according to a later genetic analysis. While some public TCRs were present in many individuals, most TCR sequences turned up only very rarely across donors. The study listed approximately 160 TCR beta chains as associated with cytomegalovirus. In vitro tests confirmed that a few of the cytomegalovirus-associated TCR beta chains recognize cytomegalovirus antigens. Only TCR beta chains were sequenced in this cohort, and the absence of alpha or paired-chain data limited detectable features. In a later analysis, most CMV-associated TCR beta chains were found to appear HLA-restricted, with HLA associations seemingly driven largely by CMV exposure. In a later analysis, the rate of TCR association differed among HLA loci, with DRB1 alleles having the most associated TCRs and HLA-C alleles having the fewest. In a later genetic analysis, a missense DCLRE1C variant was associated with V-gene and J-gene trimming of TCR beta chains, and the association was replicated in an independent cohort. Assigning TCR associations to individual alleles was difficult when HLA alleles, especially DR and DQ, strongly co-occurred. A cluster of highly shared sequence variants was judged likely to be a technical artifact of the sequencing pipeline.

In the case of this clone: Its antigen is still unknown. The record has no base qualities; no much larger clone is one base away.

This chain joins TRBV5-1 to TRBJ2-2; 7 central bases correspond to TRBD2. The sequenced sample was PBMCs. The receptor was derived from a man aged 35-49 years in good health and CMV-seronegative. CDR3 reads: CASSLFSGTKAGELFF. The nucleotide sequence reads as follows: TGCGCCAGCAGCTTGTTCAGCGGGACGAAGGCCGGGGAGCTGTTTTTT.